This record covers a single TCR beta chain. Antigen specificity is unknown. This sample was taken from a study of T-cell memory formation after mild COVID-19. Findings and limits, study-wide: The study found balanced CD4/CD8 in clones contracting day 15 to 85 and a CD4+ lean in later expanders.

TCRdb used MiXCR to reprocess the 5' RACE reads, holding one entry per CDR3 protein. The sample contains hundreds of thousands of distinct CDR3 sequences, 20% to 30% of which appear only once. This CDR3 spans 15 amino acids. Trimming pared 3 bases from V and 4 bases from J, leaving 15 bases between. The germline gives CDR1 MNHEY, CDR2 SMNVEV (reference sequence). The clonotype comes from an adult woman who had mild COVID-19 (a few samples of this study predate the infection). Cell type and time point are not known. The V and J genes are TRBV27 and TRBJ1-2, with unresolved D. The sequencing sample was made of PBMCs or a T cell subset sorted from them (not recorded which). The CDR3 region has the DNA TGTGCCAGCAGTTTTGGGCAAGATTCTGGCTATGGCTACACCTTC. This gives the protein CASSFGQDSGYGYTF.